This T cell receptor (beta chain) emerged from a study of blood T cell repertoires in COVID-19. On the study more broadly: Researchers got acute and convalescent COVID-19 samples from the United States, Italy and Spain.

The germline CDR1 and CDR2 sequences are GTSNPN and SVGIG (reference sequence). The junction had 6 bases not matched to a gene; V was cut back by 3 bases and J by 1 base. The CDR3 extends over 15 amino acids. In the source study's methods: By means of reference gene primer amplification, nucleated cell counts were estimated. Assay: immunoSEQ multiplex PCR; the TCRdb copy retains only in-frame clones and omits some. V and J calls and clone size are as listed in that table; D and trimming were resolved from the DNA. Among approximately 400,000 clones listed, roughly 86% were seen once. Grouping used clinical history reported by participants in a survey and questionnaire.

The clonotype originates from a young man who had recovered from COVID-19. The sample taken for sequencing was PBMCs or T cells enriched from blood (not recorded which). V gene TRBV30 combines with J gene TRBJ1-1; 9 nucleotides align to TRBD1. The CDR3, as DNA: TGTGCCTGGAGAGTCGGACAGGGGAAGAACACTGAAGCTTTCTTT. Encoded protein: CAWRVGQGKNTEAFF.